The 23 T cell receptor beta chains below come from one sample, sequenced in a study of T cell responses to AZD1222 COVID-19 vaccine. The table came from immunoSEQ multiplex PCR; TCRdb's copy has only in-frame clones and leaves some out. The sample includes just over 60,000 clones, 76% of them seen just once. Sequenced material: peripheral blood, taken on day 0 of AZD1222 vaccination. These receptors came from an adult in good health.

V is TRBV25-1 and J is TRBJ1-2; D is perhaps TRBD1 (5 bases). The CDR3 spans 14 residues. V shed 8 bases and J shed 1 base, with 14 bases lying between them. Per the germline V gene, CDR1 is MGHDK and CDR2 is SYGVNS. The CDR3 loop reads CASQGGTFNYGYTF. The CDR3 nucleotides are TGTGCCAGCCAGGGAGGAACCTTTAACTATGGCTACACCTTC.

The J gene is TRBJ1-4, the V gene TRBV7-8; 10 nucleotides line up with TRBD1. The ends lost 5 bases at V and 5 bases at J; junction bases unmatched: 2. Per germline, CDR1 SGHVS and CDR2 FQNEAQ. This CDR3 region has 14 residues. CDR3 sequence (DNA): TGTGCCAGCAGCCCGGACAGGGGGAATGAAAAACTGTTTTTT. Amino acid sequence: CASSPDRGNEKLFF.

The chain recombines TRBV3-1 (or the pseudogene TRBV3-2) with TRBJ1-2; TRBD1 is a possible D gene (5 bases). This CDR3 is 12 amino acids long. The germline V gene encodes CDR1 LGHDT and CDR2 YNNKEL (reference sequence). V dropped 4 bases and J dropped 4 bases, with 7 bases sitting between them. CDR3 DNA sequence: TGTGCCAGCAGCCCTGACAGCTATGGCTACACCTTC. Translating gives CASSPDSYGYTF.

The J gene is TRBJ2-3, the V gene TRBV3-1 (or the pseudogene TRBV3-2), with D perhaps TRBD2 (5 bases). Germline-derived CDR1 and CDR2 are LGHDT and YNNKEL (reference sequence). Trimming shortened V by 2 bases and J by 2 bases, and 8 bases separated the two germline ends. CDR3 length equals 14 residues. The CDR3 loop is CASSQQRLTDTQYF. The CDR3 nucleotides are TGTGCCAGCAGCCAACAGCGGCTCACAGATACGCAGTATTTT.

The genes are TRBV29-1 and TRBJ2-7; maybe TRBD1 (5 bases). This CDR3 region has 15 residues. Germline V CDR1 and CDR2: SQVTM, ANQGSEA. With 0 bases removed from V and 0 bases from J, the gap between germline ends came to 12 bases. In DNA form, the CDR3 reads TGCAGCGTTGAAGATCAGACAGCGAGCTCCTACGAGCAGTACTTC. It codes for CSVEDQTASSYEQYF.

The chain uses TRBV7-9 and TRBJ1-1, with D perhaps TRBD1 (6 bases). V was clipped by 5 bases and J by 5 bases, with 18 bases between them. This CDR3 has 15 amino acids. Germline assignment: CDR1 SEHNR and CDR2 FQNEAQ (reference sequence). The DNA for the CDR3 is TGTGCCAGCAGCGCGGAGGGGGGCTTGATAACTGAAGCTTTCTTT. Protein sequence: CASSAEGGLITEAFF.

This clone was observed a single time. V usage is TRBV5-1 and J usage is TRBJ1-5; D perhaps matches TRBD1 (5 bases). The germline CDR1 and CDR2 sequences are SGHRS and YFSETQ. The V and J ends lost 3 bases and 0 bases respectively, with 10 bases between them. The CDR3 spans 15 residues. The CDR3 sequence is CASSYGGYSNQPQHF. In DNA, the CDR3 is TGCGCCAGCAGCTACGGGGGTTATAGCAATCAGCCCCAGCATTTT.

The V and J genes are TRBV5-1 and TRBJ1-1; D is possibly TRBD1 (5 bases). Looked up from germline, CDR1 is SGHRS and CDR2 is YFSETQ. The V end lost 0 bases, the J end lost 1 base, and 10 bases lay between the germline ends. This CDR3 spans 15 amino acids. DNA for the CDR3: TGCGCCAGCAGCTTGGTGGGGGAAGGGAACACTGAAGCTTTCTTT. This translates into CASSLVGEGNTEAFF.

The J gene is TRBJ2-7, the V gene TRBV6-5; D not resolved. There are 13 residues in the CDR3. Between the trimmed V and J ends, which lost 6 bases and 2 bases, there was a span of 11 bases. CDR1 is MNHEY and CDR2 is SVGAGI in the germline V gene. The CDR3 loop reads CASSFDIAYEQYF. The CDR3, as DNA: TGTGCCAGCAGCTTTGACATAGCCTACGAGCAGTACTTC.

This clone is a singleton in its sample. The chain uses TRBV10-3 and TRBJ1-5; TRBD1 is a possible D gene (5 bases). The V end lost 11 bases, the J end lost 5 bases, and 16 bases lay between the germline ends. The CDR3 is 13 residues long. In germline, CDR1 is ENHRY, CDR2 SYGVKD. Here the CDR3 DNA reads TGTGCCTCCAGGGCGGATACTTATCAGCCCCAGCATTTT. Translated: CASRADTYQPQHF.

The V call is TRBV19, the J call TRBJ1-5; no reliable D call. The CDR3 runs to 15 residues. V gave up 3 bases and J gave up 9 bases, with 18 bases separating them. The germline V gene encodes CDR1 LNHDA and CDR2 SQIVND (reference sequence). The CDR3 loop is CASSMRGLKAVPQHF. The CDR3 DNA follows: TGTGCCAGTAGTATGCGAGGACTTAAAGCGGTGCCCCAGCATTTT.

V and J are TRBV12-3 or TRBV12-4 and TRBJ2-7; a possible D gene is TRBD1 (6 bases). CDR3 length: 12 amino acids. Trimming stripped 6 bases from V and 12 bases from J, with 18 bases between. The DNA for the CDR3 is TGTGCCAGCAGCCCCAGGGGAGACGTTCGGTACTTC. The encoded protein is CASSPRGDVRYF.

The chain couples TRBV10-3 to TRBJ1-5, with TRBD1 identical over 7 bases. Germline CDR1 and CDR2: ENHRY and SYGVKD. The junction had 3 bases not matched to a gene; V was cut back by 3 bases and J by 4 bases. The CDR3 consists of 14 residues. CDR3 bases: TGTGCCATCAGTGATACCAGGGGGAATCAGCCCCAGCATTTT. Translating gives CAISDTRGNQPQHF.

V is TRBV19 and J is TRBJ1-2, with D hard to call. This CDR3 spans 15 amino acids. CDR1 LNHDA and CDR2 SQIVND come from the germline V gene (reference sequence). V was trimmed by 5 bases and J by 4 bases, leaving 17 bases between them. CDR3 coding DNA: TGTGCCAGTAGTCCCTCCGGCCTCAAACGCTATGGCTACACCTTC. Translated: CASSPSGLKRYGYTF.

This chain links TRBV19 with TRBJ2-5, with TRBD1 as a possible D gene (5 bases). Trimming shortened V by 5 bases and J by 3 bases, and 10 bases separated the two germline ends. The germline V gene has CDR1 LNHDA and CDR2 SQIVND (reference sequence). This CDR3 comprises 13 residues. The CDR3 DNA is TGTGCCAGTAGTGTAACAGGAAAAGAGACCCAGTACTTC. This translates into CASSVTGKETQYF.

This clone was seen more than once but under ten times. The J gene is TRBJ1-5, the V gene TRBV9; D gene uncertain. Trimming shortened V by 0 bases and J by 0 bases, and 10 bases separated the two germline ends. Germline V lookup: CDR1 SGDLS, CDR2 YYNGEE. The CDR3 contains 16 residues. The CDR3 is CASSVGGPDSNQPQHF. CDR3 sequence (DNA): TGTGCCAGCAGCGTAGGAGGTCCTGATAGCAATCAGCCCCAGCATTTT. The full variable domain, completed using reference TRBV9 and TRBJ1-5, is DSGVTQTPKHLITATGQRVTLRCSPRSGDLSVYWYQQSLDQGLQFLIQYYNGEERAKGNILERFSAQQFPDLHSELNLSSLELGDSALYFCASSVGGPDSNQPQHFGDGTRLSIL.

The chain uses TRBV6-5 and TRBJ1-1; 8 nucleotides align to TRBD1. V dropped 2 bases and J dropped 5; count of bases not matched to a gene: 1. The CDR3 consists of 13 residues. Germline-derived CDR1 and CDR2 are MNHEY and SVGAGI. The CDR3 DNA reads TGTGCCAGCAGTTACACAGGGGGAACTGAAGCTTTCTTT. Its protein product is CASSYTGGTEAFF.

The J gene is TRBJ2-2, the V gene TRBV19; D is unclear. Trimming took off 2 bases at V and 3 bases at J, with 7 bases between the two ends. This CDR3 comprises 14 residues. Germline V gene sequence: CDR1 LNHDA, CDR2 SQIVND (reference sequence). CDR3 bases: TGTGCCAGTAGTATAAAACTTGACACCGGGGAGCTGTTTTTT. Translating it yields CASSIKLDTGELFF.

The V gene is TRBV18, the J gene TRBJ1-4; D gene unclear. V dropped 2 bases and J dropped 4 bases, with 14 bases sitting between them. CDR3 length: 16 amino acids. The V gene's germline CDR1 is KGHSH and CDR2 LQKENI. CDR3 nucleotide sequence: TGTGCCAGCTCACCAATCCCGGGGAGGTTTAATGAAAAACTGTTTTTT. Its translation is CASSPIPGRFNEKLFF.

The rearrangement joins TRBV7-2 to TRBJ2-1, with D possibly being TRBD2 (6 bases). There are 15 residues in the CDR3. With 1 base removed from V and 6 bases from J, the gap between germline ends came to 13 bases. The V gene's germline CDR1 is SGHTA and CDR2 FQGNSA. Here the CDR3 reads CASSLGPGVFNEQFF. The CDR3 DNA sequence: TGTGCCAGCAGCTTAGGTCCGGGGGTGTTCAATGAGCAGTTCTTC.

CDR3 sequence: CASSPSGSNYGYTF. CDR3 nucleotide sequence: TGTGCCAGCAGCCCCTCCGGCAGCAACTATGGCTACACCTTC. The chain combines TRBV7-9 with TRBJ1-2; D not certain. CDR1 is SEHNR and CDR2 is FQNEAQ in the germline V gene (reference sequence). The CDR3 is made up of 14 amino acids. With 5 bases removed from V and 2 bases from J, the gap between germline ends came to 12 bases.

This rearrangement joins TRBV19 to TRBJ2-5; D is undetermined. CDR1 and CDR2 from the germline V gene are LNHDA and SQIVND (reference sequence). The CDR3 spans 13 residues. Trimming pared 5 bases from V and 0 bases from J, leaving 7 bases between. In nucleotides, the CDR3 is TGTGCCAGTAGTTCGCAGTACCAAGAGACCCAGTACTTC. Amino acid sequence: CASSSQYQETQYF.

The chain combines TRBV11-2 with TRBJ1-1, with TRBD1 matching over 8 bases. Unmatched junction bases numbered 9, after V lost 3 bases and J lost 6 bases. The CDR3 consists of 15 residues. CDR1 is SGHAT, CDR2 FQNNGV, per germline. DNA for the CDR3: TGTGCCAGCAGCTTGAGTCGTACAGGGGGTTCTGAAGCTTTCTTT. Amino acid sequence: CASSLSRTGGSEAFF.